A selection of T cell receptor beta chains follows, all from one sample in a study of blood T cell repertoires in COVID-19. Assay used: immunoSEQ multiplex PCR; TCRdb lists only in-frame clones, some missing. The repertoire holds around 66,000 clones, with roughly 75% as singletons. The sequenced sample was peripheral blood. The receptors shown here come from a human donor in a cohort sampled during active COVID-19. Each CDR3 is given with its conserved first and last residue. The D gene is left open where the match is weak. Clone size is not always given. Where it is, it says once, few, many or a class for expanded clones.

size: few; J: TRBJ1-6; V: TRBV21-1; D: .; DNA: TGTGCCAGCAGCCGGGGACAGGGCAATTCACCCCTCCACTTT; CDR3: CASSRGQGNSPLHF
size: .; J: TRBJ2-6; V: TRBV11-2; D: TRBD1; DNA: TGTGCCAGCAGCTTAGGGACCACAGGGGGCAGCTCTGGGGCCAACGTCCTGACTTTC; CDR3: CASSLGTTGGSSGANVLTF
size: .; J: TRBJ1-2; V: TRBV30; D: TRBD1; DNA: TGTGCCTGGAGTGCGCCGGGGACAGGGATTTTATATGGCTACACCTTC; CDR3: CAWSAPGTGILYGYTF
size: once; J: TRBJ1-6; V: TRBV4-1; D: .; DNA: TGCGCCAGCAGCCAAGTTTACGGGATATTTAATTCACCCCTCCACTTT; CDR3: CASSQVYGIFNSPLHF
size: .; J: TRBJ1-6; V: TRBV7-2; D: TRBD1; DNA: TGTGCCAGCAGCTTACTCAGGGGGGTATCACCCCTCCACTTT; CDR3: CASSLLRGVSPLHF
size: many; J: TRBJ2-7; V: TRBV28; D: TRBD2; DNA: TGTGCCAGCACCTTGGGGAGGGCCCCTTACGAGCAGTACTTC; CDR3: CASTLGRAPYEQYF
size: few; J: TRBJ1-1; V: TRBV28; D: .; DNA: TGTGCCAGCAGACCCACAGGGTCGGGCACTGAAGCTTTCTTT; CDR3: CASRPTGSGTEAFF
size: .; J: TRBJ1-2; V: TRBV10-3; D: .; DNA: TGTGCCATCACACAGTCGGACTATGGCTACACCTTC; CDR3: CAITQSDYGYTF
size: .; J: TRBJ2-3; V: TRBV28; D: .; DNA: TGTGCCAGCAGTTCCCAGCGACCCGCCGCGGGGGATACGCAGTATTTT; CDR3: CASSSQRPAAGDTQYF
size: .; J: TRBJ2-7; V: TRBV9; D: TRBD1; DNA: TGTGCCAGCAGCCCCCGACCCGGGACAGGGGACGAGCAGTACTTC; CDR3: CASSPRPGTGDEQYF
size: .; J: TRBJ2-6; V: TRBV7-9; D: TRBD1; DNA: TGTGCCAGCAGTCGAGTGACAGGGAGACTCTCTGGGGCCAACGTCCTGACTTTC; CDR3: CASSRVTGRLSGANVLTF
size: .; J: TRBJ2-7; V: TRBV18; D: .; DNA: TGTGCCAGCTCACCAGAGGCTAGGGGTGAGCAGTACTTC; CDR3: CASSPEARGEQYF
size: .; J: TRBJ2-3; V: TRBV6-5; D: .; DNA: TGTGCCAGCAGTTACTCCGAGGGAGATACGCAGTATTTT; CDR3: CASSYSEGDTQYF
size: .; J: TRBJ1-2; V: TRBV6-1; D: TRBD1; DNA: TGTGCCAGCAGTGAAGGACAGGGGGCCTATGGCTACACCTTC; CDR3: CASSEGQGAYGYTF
size: .; J: TRBJ1-6; V: TRBV5-6; D: .; DNA: TGTGCCAGCAGCTTGCAAGGGGTGGATTCACCCCTCCACTTT; CDR3: CASSLQGVDSPLHF
size: .; J: TRBJ1-6; V: TRBV5-1; D: .; DNA: TGCGCCAGCAGCTTGGGTTCAGGGGAAGATAATTCACCCCTCCACTTT; CDR3: CASSLGSGEDNSPLHF
size: .; J: TRBJ1-3; V: TRBV30; D: .; DNA: TGTGCCTGGAGTGTATCAAAAAACACCATATATTTT; CDR3: CAWSVSKNTIYF
size: .; J: TRBJ1-1; V: TRBV30; D: .; DNA: TGTGCCTGGACCGACTCCCAGAGGGGGACTGAAGCTTTCTTT; CDR3: CAWTDSQRGTEAFF
size: .; J: TRBJ1-1; V: TRBV10-3; D: TRBD1; DNA: TGTGCCATCAGTGAGTCGAAGACAGGGACAGGCACTGAAGCTTTCTTT; CDR3: CAISESKTGTGTEAFF
size: .; J: TRBJ1-1; V: TRBV6-2/TRBV6-3; D: .; DNA: TGTGCCAGCAGTAATCGTGACACTGAAGCTTTCTTT; CDR3: CASSNRDTEAFF
size: .; J: TRBJ2-1; V: TRBV19; D: TRBD1; DNA: TGTGCCAGTAGGCCAAGGACAGGGGGCTATAGTGAGCAGTTCTTC; CDR3: CASRPRTGGYSEQFF
size: .; J: TRBJ1-6; V: TRBV18; D: .; DNA: TGTGCCAGCTCACCACCGACAAAGGGGTCACCCCTCCACTTT; CDR3: CASSPPTKGSPLHF